This T cell receptor beta chain was identified during a study of T cells after somatic rescue of genetic block. Using immunoSEQ multiplex PCR, the repertoire was profiled, and TCRdb retains in-frame clones only, with some absent. Here the sample spans 110,000 or so clones, 80% to 95% being singletons. Germline CDR1 and CDR2: SGHAT and FQDESV (reference sequence). The CDR3 spans 16 residues. Trimming removed 5 bases from V and 3 bases from J; junction bases left unmatched: 8. The chain joins TRBV11-1 to TRBJ2-3, with 10 positions matching TRBD1. Sequencing was performed on peripheral blood mononuclear cells (PBMCs). The sequence derives from a woman younger than 35. The chain's CDR3 is CASSLGTGAGTDTQYF. In DNA form, the CDR3 reads TGTGCCAGCAGCCTGGGGACAGGGGCAGGGACAGATACGCAGTATTTT.